These T cell receptor beta chains were read from a single sample in a study of CD8+CD57+ T cells in acquired aplastic anemia. MiXCR, run by TCRdb on the reads, gives a single entry per CDR3 protein. The sample has around 190,000 distinct CDR3 sequences; around 60% are singletons. Sequenced material: sorted CD4+, CD8+, or CD8+CD57+ T cells (not recorded which) from PBMCs. The receptors derive from a human donor in good health. Both conserved end residues are part of each CDR3. A D gene is named only where the DNA matches it firmly. The size entry is marked missing in some rows and otherwise reads once, few, many or a size class.

v_gene	j_gene	d_gene	abundance	CDR3nt	CDR3aa
TRBV2	TRBJ2-2	-	-	TGTGCCAGCAGGGCCTTGACATACGGCGGGGAGCTGTTTTTT	CASRALTYGGELFF
TRBV20-1	TRBJ1-1	-	-	TGCAGTGCTGGGGGGGGGCGAGACACTGAAGCTTTCTTT	CSAGGGRDTEAFF
TRBV10-3	TRBJ2-1	-	-	TGTGCCATCAGTGGTGAGATCTCCTACAATGAGCAGTTCTTC	CAISGEISYNEQFF
TRBV20-1	TRBJ2-7	-	-	TGCAGTGCGTCAGATCTTGCGGAAGAGCAGTACTTC	CSASDLAEEQYF
TRBV5-5	TRBJ2-7	TRBD2	-	TGTGCCAGCAGTGAAGCGCCCCCGGGGGGACCCTCCTACGAGCAGTACTTC	CASSEAPPGGPSYEQYF
TRBV4-1	TRBJ1-1	-	many	TGCGCCAGCAGCCAAGGCGGGGGGAACACTGAAGCTTTCTTT	CASSQGGGNTEAFF
TRBV2	TRBJ1-6	TRBD1	few	TGTGCCAGCAGTGATAGGGACAGCAGAAATTCACCCCTCCACTTT	CASSDRDSRNSPLHF
TRBV19	TRBJ1-1	TRBD1	-	TGTGCCAGTAGAACAGGGGATCTACGGAACACTGAAGCTTTCTTT	CASRTGDLRNTEAFF
TRBV24-1	TRBJ2-5	-	-	TGTGCCACCAGTGATGTCGGCCCAGCCGGGAAGACCCAGTACTTC	CATSDVGPAGKTQYF
TRBV15	TRBJ2-3	-	-	TGTGCCACCAGCAGAGTCTCACAGCCGGATACGCAGTATTTT	CATSRVSQPDTQYF
TRBV7-3	TRBJ2-1	TRBD2	many	TGTGCCAGCAGCCCTCGGGAGGGCCTAGGGAATGAGCAGTTCTTC	CASSPREGLGNEQFF
TRBV7-9	TRBJ2-5	-	-	TGTGCCAGCAGCCCAAAAATAACGAAGGAGACCCAGTACTTC	CASSPKITKETQYF
TRBV19	TRBJ2-7	TRBD1	many	TGTGCCAGTTCTACGGGACAGGGCTCCTACGAGCAGTACTTC	CASSTGQGSYEQYF
TRBV29-1	TRBJ2-3	-	-	TGCAGCGACGATACGCAGTATTTT	CSDDTQYF
TRBV11-1	TRBJ2-7	TRBD2	-	TGTGCCAGCAGCTCGAGGGGACTAGCGGGGAACGTCTACGAGCAGTACTTC	CASSSRGLAGNVYEQYF